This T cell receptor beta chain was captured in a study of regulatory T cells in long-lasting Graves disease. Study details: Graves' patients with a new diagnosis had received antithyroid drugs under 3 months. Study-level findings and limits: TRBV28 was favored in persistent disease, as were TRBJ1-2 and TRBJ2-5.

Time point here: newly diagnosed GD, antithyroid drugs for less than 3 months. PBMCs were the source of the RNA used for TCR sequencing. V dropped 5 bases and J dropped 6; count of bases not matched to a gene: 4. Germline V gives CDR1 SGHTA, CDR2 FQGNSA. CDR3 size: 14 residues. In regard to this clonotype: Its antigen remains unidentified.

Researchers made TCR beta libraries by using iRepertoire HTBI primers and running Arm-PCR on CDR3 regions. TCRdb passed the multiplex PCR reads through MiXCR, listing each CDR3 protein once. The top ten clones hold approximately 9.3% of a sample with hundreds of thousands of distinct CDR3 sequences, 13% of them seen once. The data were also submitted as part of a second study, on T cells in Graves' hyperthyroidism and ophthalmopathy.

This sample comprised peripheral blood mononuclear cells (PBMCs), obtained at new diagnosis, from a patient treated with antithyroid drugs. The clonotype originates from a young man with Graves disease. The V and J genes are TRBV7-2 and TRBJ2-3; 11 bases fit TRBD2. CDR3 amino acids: CASSRSGRADTQYF. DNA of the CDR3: TGTGCCAGCAGCCGTAGCGGGAGGGCCGATACGCAGTATTTT.